Below, 5 T cell receptor beta chains from the same sample are listed, as sequenced in a study of blood T cell repertoires in COVID-19. TCRdb keeps only in-frame clones here, not all; method: immunoSEQ multiplex PCR. The data show 200,000 to 250,000 clones, over 75% seen once. Sequenced sample: PBMCs or T cells enriched from blood (not recorded which). The receptors shown here come from a woman aged 55-70 years who had recovered from COVID-19.

This clone was recorded only once. The chain employs TRBV5-1 and TRBJ1-4; TRBD1 matches 7 bases. J lost 6 bases, V lost 4 bases, and 6 bases had no gene match. Germline CDR1 and CDR2: SGHRS and YFSETQ. The CDR3 loop spans 14 amino acids. The CDR3 here is CASSLQGSHEKLFF. The CDR3 nucleotides read TGCGCCAGCAGCCTACAGGGGAGTCATGAAAAACTGTTTTTT.

In regard to this clone: Other DNA sequences in this specimen translate into the identical CDR3. This sequence joins TRBV5-1 and TRBJ2-7; D ambiguous. V was cut by 3 bases and J by 1 base, with 11 bases left in between. Per the germline V gene, CDR1 is SGHRS and CDR2 is YFSETQ. The CDR3 is 14 amino acids. CDR3 DNA: TGCGCCAGCAGCTGGGCGTTCGCTTCCTACGAGCAGTACTTC. Translating gives CASSWAFASYEQYF.

V and J are TRBV5-1 and TRBJ2-3, with TRBD1 matching over 10 bases. CDR3 size: 16 residues. Trimming cost V 0 bases and J 3 bases; bases outside gene matches: 4. Germline CDR1 reads SGHRS; CDR2 reads YFSETQ. The chain's CDR3 is CASSLGGQGWTDTQYF. The CDR3 DNA follows: TGCGCCAGCAGCTTGGGGGGACAGGGGTGGACAGATACGCAGTATTTT.

The chain employs TRBV5-1 and TRBJ1-2, with a weak D call TRBD1 (5 bases). Germline CDR1 is SGHRS and CDR2 is YFSETQ. V was clipped by 2 bases and J by 6 bases, with 11 bases between them. CDR3 length: 13 residues. The CDR3 loop is CASSLQESDGYTF. In DNA, the CDR3 is TGCGCCAGCAGCTTACAGGAGAGCGATGGCTACACCTTC.

The V call is TRBV29-1, the J call TRBJ2-7, with D hard to call. The CDR3 runs 13 residues. CDR1 is SQVTM, CDR2 ANQGSEA, per germline. The V end was cut by 0 bases, the J end by 1 base, with 7 bases between. CDR3 residues: CSVEDSSSYEQYF. CDR3 DNA: TGCAGCGTTGAAGATAGCAGTTCCTACGAGCAGTACTTC.